By sample share, the clone carrying this TCR beta chain is medium-sized. TCRdb used MiXCR to reprocess the PCR reads, holding one entry per CDR3 protein. Of 21,000 or so distinct CDR3 sequences in the sample, roughly half were seen once. The data belong to a study of CD4 and CD8 cells across lung adenocarcinoma regions. The V end was cut by 2 bases, the J end by 5 bases, with 12 bases between. The CDR3 has 14 residues. In germline, CDR1 is WSHSY, CDR2 SAAADI. The TCR sequence derives from a female donor with lung adenocarcinoma. The CD4 and CD8 labels of this study may be unreliable. Input material: CD8+ T cells from the center of a lung tumor. The chain joins TRBV10-2 to TRBJ2-5; TRBD2 might be the D (5 bases). The CDR3 region has the DNA TGCGCCAGCAGTGAGCCCGGACTGGTGGAGACCCAGTACTTC. It codes for CASSEPGLVETQYF.